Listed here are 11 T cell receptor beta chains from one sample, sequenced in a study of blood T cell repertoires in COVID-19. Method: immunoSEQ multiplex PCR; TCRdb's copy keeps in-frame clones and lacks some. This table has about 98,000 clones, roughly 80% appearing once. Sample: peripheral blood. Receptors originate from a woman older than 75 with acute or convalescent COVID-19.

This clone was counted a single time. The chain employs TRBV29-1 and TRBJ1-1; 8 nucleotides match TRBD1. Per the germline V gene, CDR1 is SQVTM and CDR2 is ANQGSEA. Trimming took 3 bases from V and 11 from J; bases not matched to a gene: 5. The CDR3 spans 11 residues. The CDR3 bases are TGCAGCGTTGACAGGGGGCCTCAGGCTTTCTTT. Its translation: CSVDRGPQAFF.

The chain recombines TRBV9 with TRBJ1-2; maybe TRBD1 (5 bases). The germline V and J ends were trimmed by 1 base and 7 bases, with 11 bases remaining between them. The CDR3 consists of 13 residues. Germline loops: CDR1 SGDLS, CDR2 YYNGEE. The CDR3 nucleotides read TGTGCCAGCAGCGTAACAGACAGCTTTGGCTACACCTTC. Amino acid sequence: CASSVTDSFGYTF.

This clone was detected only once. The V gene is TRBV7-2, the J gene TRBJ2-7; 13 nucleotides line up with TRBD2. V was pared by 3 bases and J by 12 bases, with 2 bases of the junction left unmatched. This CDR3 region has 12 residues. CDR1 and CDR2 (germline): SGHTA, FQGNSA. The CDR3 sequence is CASSLGLAGRYF. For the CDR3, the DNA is TGTGCCAGCAGCTTGGGACTAGCGGGGAGGTACTTC.

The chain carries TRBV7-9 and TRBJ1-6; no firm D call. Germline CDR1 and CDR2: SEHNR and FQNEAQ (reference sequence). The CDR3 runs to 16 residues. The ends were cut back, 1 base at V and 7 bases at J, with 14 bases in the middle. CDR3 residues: CASSLGLGSGNSPLHF. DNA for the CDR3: TGTGCCAGCAGCTTAGGGCTGGGCTCGGGGAATTCACCCCTCCACTTT.

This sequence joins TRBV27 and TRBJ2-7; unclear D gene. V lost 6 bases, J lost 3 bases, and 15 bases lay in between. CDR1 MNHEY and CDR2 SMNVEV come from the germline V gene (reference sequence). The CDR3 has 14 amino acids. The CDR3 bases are TGTGCCAGCAGCTCCCTCGCGAGATTCTACGAGCAGTACGTC. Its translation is CASSSLARFYEQYV.

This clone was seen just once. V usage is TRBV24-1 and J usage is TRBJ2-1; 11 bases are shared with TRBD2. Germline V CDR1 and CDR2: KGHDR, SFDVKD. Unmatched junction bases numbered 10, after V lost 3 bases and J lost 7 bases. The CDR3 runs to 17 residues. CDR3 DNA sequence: TGTGCCACCAGTGATCAGCCTAGCGGGGGGTGGGAAAATGAGCAGTTCTTC. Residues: CATSDQPSGGWENEQFF.

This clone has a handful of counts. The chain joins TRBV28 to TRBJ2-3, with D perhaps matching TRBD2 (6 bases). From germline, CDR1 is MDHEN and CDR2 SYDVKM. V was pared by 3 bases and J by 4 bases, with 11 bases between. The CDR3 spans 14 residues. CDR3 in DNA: TGTGCCAGCAGTTTTGTTAGCGGTTCAGATACGCAGTATTTT. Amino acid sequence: CASSFVSGSDTQYF. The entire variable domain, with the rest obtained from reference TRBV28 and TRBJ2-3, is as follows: DVKVTQSSRYLVKRTGEKVFLECVQDMDHENMFWYRQDPGLGLRLIYFSYDVKMKEKGDIPEGYSVSREKKERFSLILESASTNQTSMYLCASSFVSGSDTQYFGPGTRLTVL.

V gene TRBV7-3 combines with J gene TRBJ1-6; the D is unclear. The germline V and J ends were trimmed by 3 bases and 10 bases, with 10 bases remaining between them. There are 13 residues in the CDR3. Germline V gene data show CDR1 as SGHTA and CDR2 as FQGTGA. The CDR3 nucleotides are TGTGCCAGCAGCTTTGGTCGGGAATCACCCCTCCACTTT. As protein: CASSFGRESPLHF.

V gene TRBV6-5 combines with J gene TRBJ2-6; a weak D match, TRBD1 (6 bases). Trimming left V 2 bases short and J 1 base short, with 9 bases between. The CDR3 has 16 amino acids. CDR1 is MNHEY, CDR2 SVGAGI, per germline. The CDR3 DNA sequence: TGTGCCAGCAGTTACGCTACAGGGTCTGGGGCCAACGTCCTGACTTTC. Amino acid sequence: CASSYATGSGANVLTF.

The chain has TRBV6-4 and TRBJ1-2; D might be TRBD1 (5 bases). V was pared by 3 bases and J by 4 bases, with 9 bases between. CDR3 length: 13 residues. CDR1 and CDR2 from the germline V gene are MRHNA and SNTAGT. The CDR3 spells CASSEQGGYGYTF. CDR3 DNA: TGTGCCAGCAGTGAGCAGGGTGGCTATGGCTACACCTTC.

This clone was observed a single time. CDR3 nucleotides: TGTGCCAGTAGTTGGGGGCACACAGATACGCAGTATTTT. Protein: CASSWGHTDTQYF. The chain combines TRBV19 with TRBJ2-3; D is perhaps TRBD1 (6 bases). The V gene's germline CDR1 is LNHDA and CDR2 SQIVND (reference sequence). Trimming took off 5 bases at V and 2 bases at J, with 8 bases between the two ends. The CDR3 loop spans 13 amino acids.